A single T cell receptor (beta chain) is shown here with its context. Antigen unknown. The entry originates in a study of vaccination effects on CD4 cells after COVID-19. Some clones are missing from TCRdb's copy, which holds only in-frame ones; the method was immunoSEQ multiplex PCR. The table shows tens of thousands of clones, with roughly three quarters occurring only once. V shed 4 bases and J shed 4 bases, with 14 bases lying between them. CDR3 size: 15 residues. CDR1 and CDR2 (germline): LGHNA, YNFKEQ. Before any sequencing was done, the ViraFEST assay used viral peptide pools to expand antigen-specific CD4+ T cells. Subsequent to roughly 9 days of culture, CD4+ T cells were isolated. The healthy vaccine recipients, who had no prior SARS-CoV-2 infection, showed negative nucleocapsid antibodies.

The origin of this receptor is a human donor who received a COVID-19 vaccine. J is TRBJ2-1 and V is TRBV4-2, with no clear D. Sequencing used CD4+ T cells from PBMCs cultured with HCoV-OC43 spike peptides, obtained before COVID-19 vaccination. Subset meaning: HCoV-OC43 spike overlapping peptide pool stimulation. The CDR3 loop is CASSLSRRLYNEQFF. The CDR3 nucleotides read TGTGCCAGCAGCCTAAGTCGTAGACTTTACAATGAGCAGTTCTTC.